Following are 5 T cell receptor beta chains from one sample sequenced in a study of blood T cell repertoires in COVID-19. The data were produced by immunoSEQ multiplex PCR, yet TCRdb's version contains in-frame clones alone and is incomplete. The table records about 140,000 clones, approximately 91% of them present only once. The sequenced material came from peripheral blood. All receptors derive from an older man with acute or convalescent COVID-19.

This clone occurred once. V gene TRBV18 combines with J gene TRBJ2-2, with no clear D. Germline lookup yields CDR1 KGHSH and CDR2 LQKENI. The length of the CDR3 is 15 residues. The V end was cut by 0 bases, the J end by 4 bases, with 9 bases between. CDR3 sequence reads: CASSPPNRPTGELFF. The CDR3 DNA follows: TGTGCCAGCTCACCACCGAACAGACCCACCGGGGAGCTGTTTTTT. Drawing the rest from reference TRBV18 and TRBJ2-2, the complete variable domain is NAGVMQNPRHLVRRRGQEARLRCSPMKGHSHVYWYRQLPEEGLKFMVYLQKENIIDESGMPKERFSAEFPKEGPSILRIQQVVRGDSAAYFCASSPPNRPTGELFFGEGSRLTVL.

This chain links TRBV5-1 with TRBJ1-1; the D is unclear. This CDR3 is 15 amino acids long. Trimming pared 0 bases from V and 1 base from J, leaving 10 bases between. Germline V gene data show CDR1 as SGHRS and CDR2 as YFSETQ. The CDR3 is CASSLVPRENTEAFF. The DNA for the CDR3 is TGCGCCAGCAGCTTGGTCCCTCGGGAGAACACTGAAGCTTTCTTT.

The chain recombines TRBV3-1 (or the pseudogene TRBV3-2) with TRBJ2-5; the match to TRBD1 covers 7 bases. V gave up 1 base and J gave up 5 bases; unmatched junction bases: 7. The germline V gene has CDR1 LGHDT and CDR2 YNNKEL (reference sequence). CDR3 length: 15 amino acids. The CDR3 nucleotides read TGTGCCAGCAGCCAAGTTCAGGGGGAGCGGGAGACCCAGTACTTC. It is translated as CASSQVQGERETQYF.

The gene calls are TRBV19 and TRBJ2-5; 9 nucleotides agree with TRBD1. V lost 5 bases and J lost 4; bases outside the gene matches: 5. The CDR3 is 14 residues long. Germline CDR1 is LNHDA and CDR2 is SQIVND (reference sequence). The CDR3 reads CASSSTGGRETQYF. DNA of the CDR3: TGTGCCAGTAGTTCCACAGGGGGCAGAGAGACCCAGTACTTC.

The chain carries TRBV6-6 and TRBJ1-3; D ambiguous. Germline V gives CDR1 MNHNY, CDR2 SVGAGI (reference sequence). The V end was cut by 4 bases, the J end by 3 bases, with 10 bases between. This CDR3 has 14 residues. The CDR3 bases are TGTGCCAGCAGTTCCGCGGGCAATGGAAACACCATATATTTT. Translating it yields CASSSAGNGNTIYF.